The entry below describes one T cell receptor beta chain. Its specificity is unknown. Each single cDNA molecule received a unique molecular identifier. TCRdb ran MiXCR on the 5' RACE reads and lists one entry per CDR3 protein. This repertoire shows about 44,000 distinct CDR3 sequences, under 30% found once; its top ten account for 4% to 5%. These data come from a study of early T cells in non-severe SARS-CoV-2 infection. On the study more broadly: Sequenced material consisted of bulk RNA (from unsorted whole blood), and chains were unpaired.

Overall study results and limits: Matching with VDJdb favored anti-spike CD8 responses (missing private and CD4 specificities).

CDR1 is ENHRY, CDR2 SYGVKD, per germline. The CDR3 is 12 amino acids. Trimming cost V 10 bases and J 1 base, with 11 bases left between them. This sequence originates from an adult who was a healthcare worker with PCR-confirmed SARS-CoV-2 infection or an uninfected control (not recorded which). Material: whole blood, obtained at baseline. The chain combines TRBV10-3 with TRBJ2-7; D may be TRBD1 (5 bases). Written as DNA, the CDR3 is TGTGCCACCGCAGACAGATCCTACGAGCAGTACTTC. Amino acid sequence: CATADRSYEQYF.